A selection of T cell receptor beta chains follows, all from one sample in a study of CD8 T cells in ankylosing spondylitis. MiXCR, run by TCRdb on the 5' RACE reads, gives a single entry per CDR3 protein. The table lists about 39,000 distinct CDR3 sequences, approximately 3% of them singletons. The specimen was blood, either unsorted or a sorted T cell fraction (not recorded which). Every receptor here comes from a male donor with ankylosing spondylitis or in good health (not recorded which). Both conserved end residues are part of each CDR3. D genes are given only for firm matches. Some rows mark clone size as missing; the rest say once, few, many or name a class of expanded clone.

abundance | d_gene | j_gene | v_gene | len | CDR3aa | CDR3nt
medium-sized | - | TRBJ1-1 | TRBV9 | 14 | CASSASLGHTEAFF | TGTGCCAGCAGCGCCTCTCTGGGGCACACTGAAGCTTTCTTT
many | TRBD1 | TRBJ2-5 | TRBV9 | 17 | CASSVGGTGGYQETQYF | TGTGCCAGCAGCGTAGGCGGGACAGGGGGTTACCAAGAGACCCAGTACTTC
many | - | TRBJ2-3 | TRBV9 | 14 | CASSLGTPTDTQYF | TGTGCCAGCAGCCTTGGGACCCCCACAGATACGCAGTATTTT
many | - | TRBJ2-2 | TRBV9 | 15 | CASSTGGGGTGELFF | TGTGCCAGCAGCACGGGAGGGGGCGGTACCGGGGAGCTGTTTTTT
many | - | TRBJ2-3 | TRBV9 | 16 | CASSVFGVSSTDTQYF | TGTGCCAGCAGCGTATTCGGCGTGTCTAGCACAGATACGCAGTATTTT
many | TRBD1 | TRBJ1-5 | TRBV9 | 14 | CASSKGQVNQPQHF | TGTGCCAGCAGCAAGGGACAGGTCAATCAGCCCCAGCATTTT
medium-sized | - | TRBJ1-4 | TRBV18 | 15 | CASSPDRRINEKLFF | TGTGCCAGCTCACCCGACAGAAGGATTAATGAAAAACTGTTTTTT
many | - | TRBJ1-1 | TRBV9 | 14 | CASSVTPGTSEAFF | TGTGCCAGCAGCGTAACCCCCGGGACCTCTGAAGCTTTCTTT
- | TRBD2 | TRBJ2-5 | TRBV9 | 16 | CASSEGTAQRGETQYF | TGTGCCAGCAGCGAGGGAACGGCGCAGCGGGGCGAGACCCAGTACTTC
many | TRBD1 | TRBJ1-4 | TRBV9 | 14 | CASSEGQGNEKLFF | TGTGCCAGCAGCGAGGGACAGGGTAATGAAAAACTGTTTTTT
many | TRBD2 | TRBJ2-3 | TRBV9 | 14 | CASSVGGSSGTQYF | TGTGCCAGCAGCGTGGGGGGGTCATCCGGCACGCAGTATTTT
many | TRBD2 | TRBJ2-1 | TRBV9 | 17 | CASSVHTTSGGYNEQFF | TGTGCCAGCAGCGTACATACGACTAGCGGGGGTTACAATGAGCAGTTCTTC
- | - | TRBJ1-1 | TRBV9 | 14 | CASSTRQMNTEAFF | TGTGCCAGCAGCACCAGACAGATGAACACTGAAGCTTTCTTT
few | TRBD1 | TRBJ2-2 | TRBV9 | 15 | CASSVVQGAGGELFF | TGTGCCAGCAGCGTAGTACAGGGGGCCGGCGGGGAGCTGTTTTTT
many | - | TRBJ2-3 | TRBV9 | 15 | CASSVEDRRADTQYF | TGTGCCAGCAGCGTTGAAGACAGGCGCGCTGATACGCAGTATTTT
many | - | TRBJ2-5 | TRBV9 | 14 | CASSVDHQQETQYF | TGTGCCAGCAGCGTAGACCACCAACAAGAGACCCAGTACTTC
many | TRBD1 | TRBJ2-3 | TRBV9 | 17 | CASSFSRSGQGTDTQYF | TGTGCCAGCAGCTTCAGCCGATCGGGACAGGGAACAGATACGCAGTATTTT
many | TRBD2 | TRBJ2-5 | TRBV9 | 15 | CASSRWTSGEETQYF | TGTGCCAGCAGCCGCTGGACTAGCGGGGAAGAGACCCAGTACTTC
many | - | TRBJ2-1 | TRBV9 | 15 | CASSVARASYNEQFF | TGTGCCAGCAGCGTAGCCAGAGCGTCATACAATGAGCAGTTCTTC
many | TRBD2 | TRBJ2-1 | TRBV9 | 18 | CASSPAGLAGGIYNEQFF | TGTGCCAGCAGCCCCGCGGGACTAGCGGGGGGTATTTACAATGAGCAGTTCTTC
many | - | TRBJ1-3 | TRBV9 | 16 | CASSVGRESSGNTIYF | TGTGCCAGCAGCGTCGGACGGGAGAGCTCTGGAAACACCATATATTTT
many | - | TRBJ1-6 | TRBV9 | 17 | CASSGGGPRGSTSPLHF | TGTGCCAGCAGCGGGGGGGGGCCCAGGGGTTCTACTTCACCCCTCCACTTT